These T cell receptor beta chains were read from a single sample in a study of blood T cell repertoires in COVID-19. Only in-frame clones appear in the TCRdb table, and some are missing; sequencing was by immunoSEQ multiplex PCR. The data hold about 320,000 clones, with 85% observed a single time. The specimen sequenced was PBMCs or T cells enriched from blood (not recorded which). The receptor set was obtained from a woman in her twenties or thirties who had been exposed to COVID-19. CDR3s leave out the opening cysteine and the closing phenylalanine or tryptophan. D genes are given only for firm matches.

TRBJ2-1	NA	TRBV7-2	ASSSLQGRSYNEQF
TRBJ2-7	TRBD1	TRBV5-1	ASSLVPGGLWQY
TRBJ2-6	NA	TRBV6-5	ASMPRIAGANVLT
TRBJ1-6	TRBD1	TRBV29-1	SVARDRWNSPLH
TRBJ1-2	TRBD1	TRBV7-9	ASSSPGQGYGYT
TRBJ1-1	NA	TRBV7-9	ASSFGRRSGTEAF
TRBJ2-7	TRBD1	TRBV30	AWRPGQGYEQY
TRBJ2-7	NA	TRBV28	ASTDGGISSYEQY
TRBJ1-6	TRBD1	TRBV4-1	ASSQVTGEANSPLH
TRBJ1-1	TRBD1	TRBV19	ASSDRRYTEAF
TRBJ2-3	TRBD2	TRBV9	ASSVVTHGRTDTQY
TRBJ2-2	NA	TRBV6-1	ASSEALGQSGELF
TRBJ2-1	TRBD2	TRBV4-3	ASSQDPLAGGPNEQF
TRBJ2-7	TRBD2	TRBV28	ASTRLAGGPYEQY
TRBJ2-7	TRBD1	TRBV7-9	ASSLASPGGLSYEQY
TRBJ2-4	NA	TRBV6-4	ASRGPGAKNIQY
TRBJ1-4	NA	TRBV28	ASSPLMLSEKLF
TRBJ1-1	NA	TRBV6-2/TRBV6-3	ASSYRQPRGTEAF
TRBJ2-7	NA	TRBV7-2	ASSFQWQAYEQY
TRBJ1-2	NA	TRBV6-2/TRBV6-3	ASSPGPTGGDYGYT
TRBJ1-1	NA	TRBV30	AWSVLGRLEAF
TRBJ1-2	TRBD1	TRBV4-3	ASSQRQGGIGYT
TRBJ2-7	NA	TRBV7-2	ASSSRFSDRGSYEQY
TRBJ1-2	TRBD1	TRBV6-5	ASSRQGAGENGYT
TRBJ1-2	TRBD1	TRBV28	ASSSGGQGYYGYT
TRBJ2-5	TRBD2	TRBV5-1	ASSFPGTSGALPYQETQY
TRBJ1-6	NA	TRBV27	ASSLSRQGHRSPLH
TRBJ1-2	NA	TRBV6-5	ASTKWGEGDYT
TRBJ2-4	NA	TRBV5-6	ASRRGLSRNIQY
TRBJ1-2	TRBD1	TRBV28	AVYRDRGYNYGYT
TRBJ1-4	TRBD1	TRBV7-3	ASSLNPGGDEKLF
TRBJ2-1	TRBD1	TRBV28	ASSPDRGPVNEQF
TRBJ1-6	NA	TRBV13	ASSYSLGLNSPLH
TRBJ1-5	TRBD1	TRBV18	ASSPQRQGSNQPQH
TRBJ1-2	NA	TRBV25-1	ASSESGVGDYGYT
TRBJ1-1	NA	TRBV7-9	ASSNGRGSGSANTEAF
TRBJ1-5	TRBD1	TRBV4-3	ASSQGTGGHQPQH